This T cell receptor beta chain derives from a study of Ad26.COV2.S vaccination and SARS-CoV-2 variants. Noted treatment: around 19 received Ad26.COV2.S at low or high dose, single or two shots; roughly 5 received placebo; per-sample allocation not given. Following the first vaccine or placebo injection, samples were taken on day 63. The table came from immunoSEQ multiplex PCR; TCRdb's copy has only in-frame clones and leaves some out. The repertoire holds more than 350,000 clones, with about 93% as singletons. The germline CDR1 and CDR2 sequences are LGHNA and YSLEER. The V and J ends lost 1 base and 0 bases, in that order; junction bases with no gene match: 2. This CDR3 has 15 amino acids.

The specimen comprised peripheral blood, sampled in a trial of Ad26.COV2.S vaccine versus placebo. The clonotype originates from a person between 18 and 65 years old who received the Ad26.COV2.S COVID-19 vaccine or a placebo. The chain recombines TRBV4-3 with TRBJ1-1; the match to TRBD1 covers 7 bases. This CDR3 reads CASSQVDRLNTEAFF. The CDR3 nucleotides read TGCGCCAGCAGCCAAGTGGACAGGTTGAACACTGAAGCTTTCTTT.